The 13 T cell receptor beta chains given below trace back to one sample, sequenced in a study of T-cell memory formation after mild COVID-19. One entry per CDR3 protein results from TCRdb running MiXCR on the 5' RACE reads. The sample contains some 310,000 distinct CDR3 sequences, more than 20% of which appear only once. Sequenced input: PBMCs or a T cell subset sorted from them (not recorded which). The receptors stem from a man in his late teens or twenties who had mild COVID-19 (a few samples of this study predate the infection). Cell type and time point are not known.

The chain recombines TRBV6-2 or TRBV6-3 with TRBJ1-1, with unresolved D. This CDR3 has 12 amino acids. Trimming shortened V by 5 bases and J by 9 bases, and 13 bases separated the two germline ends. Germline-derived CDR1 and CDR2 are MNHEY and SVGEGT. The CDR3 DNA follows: TGTGCCAGCAGTCCCCCCCTCAGGAAAGCTTTCTTT. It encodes CASSPPLRKAFF.

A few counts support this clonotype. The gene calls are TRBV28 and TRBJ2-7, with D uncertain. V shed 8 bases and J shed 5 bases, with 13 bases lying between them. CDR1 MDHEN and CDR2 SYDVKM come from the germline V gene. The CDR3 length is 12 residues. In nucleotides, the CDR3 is TGTGCCAGCTCGTGGCAGTCCGACGAGCAGTACGTC. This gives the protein CASSWQSDEQYV.

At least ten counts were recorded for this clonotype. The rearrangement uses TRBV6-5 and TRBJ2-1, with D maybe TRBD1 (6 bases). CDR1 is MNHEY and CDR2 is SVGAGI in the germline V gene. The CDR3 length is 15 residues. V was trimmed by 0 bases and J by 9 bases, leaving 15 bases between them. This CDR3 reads CASSYSRYRAVEQFF. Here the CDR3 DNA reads TGTGCCAGCAGTTACTCGAGGTACAGGGCGGTTGAGCAGTTCTTC.

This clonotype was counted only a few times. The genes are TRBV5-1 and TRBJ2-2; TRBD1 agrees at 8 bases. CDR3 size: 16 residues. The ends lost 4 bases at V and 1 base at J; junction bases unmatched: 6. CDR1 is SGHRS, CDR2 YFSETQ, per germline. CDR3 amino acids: CASSPLGTGNTGELFF. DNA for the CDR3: TGCGCCAGCAGCCCACTTGGGACAGGGAACACCGGGGAGCTGTTTTTT.

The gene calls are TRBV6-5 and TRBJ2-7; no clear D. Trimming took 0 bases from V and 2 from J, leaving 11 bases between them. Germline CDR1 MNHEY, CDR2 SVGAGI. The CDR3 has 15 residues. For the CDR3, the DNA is TGTGCCAGCAGTTACTCGTTCGGCTGGCCCTACGAGCAGTACTTC. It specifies CASSYSFGWPYEQYF.

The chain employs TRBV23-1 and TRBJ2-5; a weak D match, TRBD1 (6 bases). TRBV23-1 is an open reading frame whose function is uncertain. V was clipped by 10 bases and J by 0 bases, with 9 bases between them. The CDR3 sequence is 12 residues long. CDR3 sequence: CATRTDQETQYF. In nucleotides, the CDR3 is TGCGCCACACGGACAGACCAAGAGACCCAGTACTTC.

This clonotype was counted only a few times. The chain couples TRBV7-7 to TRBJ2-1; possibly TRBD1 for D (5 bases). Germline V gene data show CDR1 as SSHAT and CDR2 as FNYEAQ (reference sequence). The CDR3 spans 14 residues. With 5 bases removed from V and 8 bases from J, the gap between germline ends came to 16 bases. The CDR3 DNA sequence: TGTGCCAGCAGCCCAGGGTCGGCAATTCATGAGCAGTTCTTC. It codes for CASSPGSAIHEQFF.

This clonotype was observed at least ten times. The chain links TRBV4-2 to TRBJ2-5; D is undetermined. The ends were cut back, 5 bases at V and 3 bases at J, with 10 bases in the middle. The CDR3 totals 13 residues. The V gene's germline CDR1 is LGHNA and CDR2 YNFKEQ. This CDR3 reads CASSTPLEETQYF. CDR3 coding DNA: TGTGCCAGCAGCACCCCCCTTGAAGAGACCCAGTACTTC.

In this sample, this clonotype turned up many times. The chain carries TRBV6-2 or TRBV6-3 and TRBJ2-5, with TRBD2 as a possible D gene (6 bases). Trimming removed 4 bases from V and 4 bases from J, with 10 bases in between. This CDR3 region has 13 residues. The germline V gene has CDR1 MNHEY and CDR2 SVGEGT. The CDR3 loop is CASSSGLIETQYF. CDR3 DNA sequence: TGTGCCAGCAGTTCGGGACTTATAGAGACCCAGTACTTC.

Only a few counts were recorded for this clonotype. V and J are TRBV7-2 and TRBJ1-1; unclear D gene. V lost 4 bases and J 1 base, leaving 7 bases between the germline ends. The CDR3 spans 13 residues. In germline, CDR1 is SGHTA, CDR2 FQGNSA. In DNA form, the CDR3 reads TGTGCCAGCAGCTACGCTCAGAACACTGAAGCTTTCTTT. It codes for CASSYAQNTEAFF.

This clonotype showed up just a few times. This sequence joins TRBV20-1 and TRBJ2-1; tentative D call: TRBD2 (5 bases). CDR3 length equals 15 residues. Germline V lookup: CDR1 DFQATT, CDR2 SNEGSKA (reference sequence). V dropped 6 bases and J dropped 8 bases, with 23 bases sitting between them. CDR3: CSARRAQTGIYEQFF. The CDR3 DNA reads TGCAGTGCACGGCGGGCCCAGACTGGGATATATGAGCAGTTCTTC.

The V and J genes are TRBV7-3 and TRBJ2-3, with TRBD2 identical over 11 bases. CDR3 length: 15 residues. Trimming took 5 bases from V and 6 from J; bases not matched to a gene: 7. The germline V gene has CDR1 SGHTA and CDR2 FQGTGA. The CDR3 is CASSTLAGGRDTQYF. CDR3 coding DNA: TGTGCCAGCAGCACCCTAGCGGGGGGCAGGGATACGCAGTATTTT.

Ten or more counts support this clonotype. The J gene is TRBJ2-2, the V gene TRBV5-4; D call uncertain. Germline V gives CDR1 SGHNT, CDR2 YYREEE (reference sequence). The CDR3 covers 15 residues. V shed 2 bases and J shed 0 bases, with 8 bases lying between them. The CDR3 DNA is TGTGCCAGCAGCTTTGGTTTCCCGAACACCGGGGAGCTGTTTTTT. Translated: CASSFGFPNTGELFF. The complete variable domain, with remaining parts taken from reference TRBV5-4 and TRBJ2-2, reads ETGVTQSPTHLIKTRGQQVTLRCSSQSGHNTVSWYQQALGQGPQFIFQYYREEENGRGNFPPRFSGLQFPNYSSELNVNALELDDSALYLCASSFGFPNTGELFFGEGSRLTVL.